The 11 T cell receptor beta chains reported below all come from one sample, sequenced in a study of regulatory T cells in long-lasting Graves disease. iRepertoire HTBI primers and Arm-PCR of CDR3 regions built TCR beta libraries. MiXCR was run by TCRdb on the multiplex PCR reads, yielding one entry per CDR3 protein. The data contain about 660,000 distinct CDR3 sequences, 30% of them singletons. The time point denotes: persistent/refractory GD, antithyroid drugs over 5 years with positive TRAb. The TCR library was made from RNA extracted from PBMCs. Here the sequenced sample was peripheral blood mononuclear cells (PBMCs), taken when the disease was refractory, from a patient treated with antithyroid drugs. These receptors were obtained from a female donor with Graves disease.

The chain joins TRBV7-2 to TRBJ1-4; D is uncertain. CDR3 length: 16 residues. CDR1 and CDR2 from the germline V gene are SGHTA and FQGNSA. Trimming cost V 0 bases and J 6 bases, with 14 bases left between them. In nucleotides, the CDR3 is TGTGCCAGCAGCTTAGCGGTACAGATAGGTGATGAAAAACTGTTTTTT. The encoded protein is CASSLAVQIGDEKLFF.

This chain joins TRBV5-1 and TRBJ2-1; D possibly corresponds to TRBD1 (6 bases). CDR3 length: 15 amino acids. Germline V gives CDR1 SGHRS, CDR2 YFSETQ. V dropped 3 bases and J dropped 4 bases, with 14 bases sitting between them. CDR3 DNA: TGCGCCAGCAGCTCAACGCTGGGGGCATACAATGAGCAGTTCTTC. Its translation: CASSSTLGAYNEQFF.

This clonotype was counted at least ten times. J is TRBJ2-2 and V is TRBV12-3 or TRBV12-4, with D perhaps being TRBD1 or TRBD2 (5 bases each). The ends were cut back, 1 base at V and 3 bases at J, with 6 bases in the middle. The CDR3 length is 14 residues. The CDR3 DNA is TGTGCCAGCAGTTTAGTGGGGGACACCGGGGAGCTGTTTTTT. It yields the protein CASSLVGDTGELFF.

Comments on this clonotype: The germline gene is not matched at one end of the junction; a read error may be the cause. V is TRBV5-1 and J is TRBJ1-2; 9 nucleotides match TRBD1. CDR3 length: 15 residues. Germline CDR1 is SGHRS and CDR2 is YFSETQ. The CDR3 loop reads CASKPGQGLVYGYIF. The CDR3 DNA sequence: TGCGCCAGTAAACCGGGACAGGGTCTGGTCTATGGCTACATCTTC.

This clonotype was observed a few times. The chain is built from TRBV7-9 and TRBJ2-7; D ambiguous. V lost 2 bases and J 5 bases, leaving 10 bases between the germline ends. In germline, CDR1 is SEHNR, CDR2 FQNEAQ (reference sequence). The CDR3 has 13 residues. CDR3 loop: CASSLIRRDEQYF. CDR3 coding DNA: TGTGCCAGCAGCTTAATCCGCCGGGACGAGCAGTACTTC.

The V call is TRBV5-6, the J call TRBJ2-5, with no clear D. The CDR3 length is 15 residues. The V end lost 0 bases, the J end lost 4 bases, and 13 bases lay between the germline ends. The germline V gene has CDR1 SGHDT and CDR2 YYEEEE. CDR3 DNA sequence: TGTGCCAGCAGCTTGGTCCGGGCAGCACCAGAGACCCAGTACTTC. Protein product: CASSLVRAAPETQYF.

This clonotype was detected a few times. The CDR3 DNA sequence: TGTGCCAGCAGGTCACAGGGGTTGACTGAAGCTTTCTTT. It encodes CASRSQGLTEAFF. This sequence joins TRBV12-3 or TRBV12-4 and TRBJ1-1; 7 bases line up with TRBD1. This CDR3 is built from 13 residues. The V gene end was trimmed by 6 bases and the J gene end by 5 bases; junction bases not matched to a gene: 6.

Only a few counts were recorded for this clonotype. The V call is TRBV12-5, the J call TRBJ2-4, with unresolved D. Germline V gene sequence: CDR1 LGHNT, CDR2 FRNRAP. Trimming took 1 base from V and 1 from J, leaving 17 bases between them. This CDR3 is 18 amino acids long. CDR3 amino acids: CASGLGVGSERAKNIQYF. DNA of the CDR3: TGTGCTAGTGGTTTGGGTGTGGGAAGCGAGAGGGCCAAAAACATTCAGTACTTC.

In its sample, this clonotype was seen a few times. The chain employs TRBV6-1 and TRBJ1-4; 9 bases map to TRBD1. This CDR3 contains 13 residues. The trim removed 8 bases at V and 10 bases at J, leaving 8 bases unmatched. Germline V gives CDR1 MNHNS, CDR2 SASEGT. The CDR3 DNA reads as TGTGCCAGCGGGCGGGACAGGGAGGGAAAACTGTTTTTT. The encoded protein is CASGRDREGKLFF.

The V gene is TRBV28, the J gene TRBJ1-1; D unresolved. CDR3 size: 13 residues. CDR1 is MDHEN and CDR2 is SYDVKM in the germline V gene. V was cut by 4 bases and J by 1 base, with 7 bases left in between. CDR3 nucleotide sequence: TGTGCCAGCAGTTGGTTCGAGAACACTGAAGCTTTCTTT. It translates to CASSWFENTEAFF.

This rearrangement joins TRBV27 to TRBJ1-5; 7 bases map to TRBD1. V was pared by 1 base and J by 3 bases, with 3 bases of the junction left unmatched. The germline CDR1 and CDR2 sequences are MNHEY and SMNVEV (reference sequence). The CDR3 consists of 15 residues. CDR3 region: CASSLFRGHNQPQHF. Written as DNA, the CDR3 is TGTGCCAGCAGTTTATTTAGGGGGCACAATCAGCCCCAGCATTTT.